The text below deals with one TCR beta chain. These data belong to a study of T cell changes during pregnancy in multiple sclerosis. Germline assignment: CDR1 MDHEN and CDR2 SYDVKM. V was clipped by 6 bases and J by 15 bases; unmatched bases: 9. This CDR3 contains 12 residues. Some clones are missing from TCRdb's copy, which holds only in-frame ones; the method was immunoSEQ multiplex PCR. Of tens of thousands of clones listed, approximately 94% are singletons. The TCR sequence derives from a female donor with multiple sclerosis, enrolled in a pregnancy study. Sequencing used peripheral blood, obtained in the third trimester of pregnancy. The V and J genes are TRBV28 and TRBJ2-1, with 9 bases lining up with TRBD2. The CDR3 protein is CASRISGSVLFF. The DNA of the CDR3 is TGTGCCAGCAGAATTAGCGGGAGTGTGCTGTTCTTC.